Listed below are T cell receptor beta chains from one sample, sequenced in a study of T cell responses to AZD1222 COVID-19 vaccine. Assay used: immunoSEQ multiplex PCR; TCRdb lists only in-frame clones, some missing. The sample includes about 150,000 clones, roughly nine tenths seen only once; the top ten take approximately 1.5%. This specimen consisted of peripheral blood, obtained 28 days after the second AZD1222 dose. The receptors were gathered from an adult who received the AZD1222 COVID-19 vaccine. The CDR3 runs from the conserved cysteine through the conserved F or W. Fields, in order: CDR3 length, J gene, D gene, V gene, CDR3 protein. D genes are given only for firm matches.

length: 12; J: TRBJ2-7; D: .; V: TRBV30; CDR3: CAWSGHGYEQYF
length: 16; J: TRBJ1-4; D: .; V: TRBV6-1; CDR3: CASSEAFRGQAEKLFF
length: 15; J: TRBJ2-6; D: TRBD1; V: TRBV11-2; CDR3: CASSLTGGRANVLTF
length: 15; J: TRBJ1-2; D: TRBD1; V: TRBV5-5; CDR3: CASSLGRDRGSSYTF
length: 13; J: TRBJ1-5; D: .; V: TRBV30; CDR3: CAWSVGRNQPQHF
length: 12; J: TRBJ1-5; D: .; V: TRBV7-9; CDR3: CASSLASGPQHF
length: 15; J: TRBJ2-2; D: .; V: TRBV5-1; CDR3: CASSLVPGNTGELFF
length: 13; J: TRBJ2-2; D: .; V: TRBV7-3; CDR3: CASSLKAVGELFF
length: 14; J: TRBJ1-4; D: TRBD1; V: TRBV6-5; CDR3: CASSPFDRGGRLFF
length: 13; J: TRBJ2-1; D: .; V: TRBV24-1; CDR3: CATSTGLYNEQFF
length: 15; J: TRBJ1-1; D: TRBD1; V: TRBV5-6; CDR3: CASSYKRGLNTEAFF
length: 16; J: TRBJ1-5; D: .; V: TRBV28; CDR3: CASSLEGMAQNQPQHF
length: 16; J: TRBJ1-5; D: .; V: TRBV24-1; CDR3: CATSDSQGGRLQPQHF
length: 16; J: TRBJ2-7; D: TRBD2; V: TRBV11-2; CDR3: CASSLGAAGDPYEQYF
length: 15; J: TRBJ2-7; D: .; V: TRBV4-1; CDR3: CASSQEGRDSYEQYF
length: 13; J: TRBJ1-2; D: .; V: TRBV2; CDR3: CASPPGTNYGYTF
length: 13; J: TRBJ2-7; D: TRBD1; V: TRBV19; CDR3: CASSIGTGIEQYF
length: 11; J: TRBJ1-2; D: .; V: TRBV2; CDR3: CASSAAYGYTF
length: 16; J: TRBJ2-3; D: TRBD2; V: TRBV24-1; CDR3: CATSDTGGSSTDTQYF
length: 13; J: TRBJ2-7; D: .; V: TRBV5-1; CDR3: CASSPSMNYEQYF
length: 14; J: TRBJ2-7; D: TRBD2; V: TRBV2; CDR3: CASSGRLAGYEQYF
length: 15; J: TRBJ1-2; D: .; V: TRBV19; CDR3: CASITDNSGSYGYTF
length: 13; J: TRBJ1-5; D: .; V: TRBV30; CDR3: CAWSVSSNQPQHF
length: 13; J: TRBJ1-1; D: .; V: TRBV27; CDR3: CASSLVLNTEAFF
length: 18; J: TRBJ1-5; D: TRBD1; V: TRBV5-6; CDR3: CASSSLRDRVESNQPQHF
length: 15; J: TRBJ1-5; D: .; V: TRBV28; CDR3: CASTHPPPRNQPQHF
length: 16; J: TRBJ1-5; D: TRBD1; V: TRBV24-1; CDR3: CATSEAGQGGTQPQHF
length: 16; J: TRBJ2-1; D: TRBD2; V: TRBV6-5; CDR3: CASSSGLAGGAHEQFF
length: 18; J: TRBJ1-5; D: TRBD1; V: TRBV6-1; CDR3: CASSEFSAGGKGNQPQHF
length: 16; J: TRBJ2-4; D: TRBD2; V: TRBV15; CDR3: CATSFSGRFAKNIQYF
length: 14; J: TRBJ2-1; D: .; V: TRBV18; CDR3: CASSPTARDNEQFF
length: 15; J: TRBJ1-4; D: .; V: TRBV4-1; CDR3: CASSQNGGNHEKLFF
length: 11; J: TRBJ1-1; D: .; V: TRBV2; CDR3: CASRGRTEAFF
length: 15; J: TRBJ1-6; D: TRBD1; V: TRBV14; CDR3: CASSQRTGYNSPLHF
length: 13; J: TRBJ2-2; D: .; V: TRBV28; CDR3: CASSFGETGELFF
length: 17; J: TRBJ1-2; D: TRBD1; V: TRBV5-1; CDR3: CASSLSGGDRVRYGYTF
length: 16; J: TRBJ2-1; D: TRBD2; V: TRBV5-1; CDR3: CASSSPLAGGYNEQFF
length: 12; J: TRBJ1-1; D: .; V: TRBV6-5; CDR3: CAHGHLNTEAFF
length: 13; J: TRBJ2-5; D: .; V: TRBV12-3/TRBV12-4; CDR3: CASSQRVQETQYF
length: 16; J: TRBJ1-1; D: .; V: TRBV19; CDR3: CASSMGPPGGNTEAFF
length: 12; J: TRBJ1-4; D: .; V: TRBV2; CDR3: CASGGGREKLFF
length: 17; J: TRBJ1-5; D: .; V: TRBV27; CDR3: CASASWGVRDTNQPQHF
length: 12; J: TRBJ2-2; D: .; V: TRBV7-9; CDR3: CASRDSTGELFF
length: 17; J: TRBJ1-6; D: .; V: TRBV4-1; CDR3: CASSHSGVYSYNSPLHF
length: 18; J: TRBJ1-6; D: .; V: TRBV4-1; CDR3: CASSQYTIYGDLGSPLHF
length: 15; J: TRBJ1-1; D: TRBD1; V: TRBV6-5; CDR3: CASSYQTRQGMAAFF
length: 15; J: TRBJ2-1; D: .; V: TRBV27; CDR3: CASSLSGGSSDEQFF
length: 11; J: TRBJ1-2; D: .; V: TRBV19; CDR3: CASSIGFGYTF